Below, 23 T cell receptor beta chains from the same sample are listed, as sequenced in a study of T cells in Graves' hyperthyroidism and ophthalmopathy. Amplification of TCR beta CDR3 regions was performed using RNA transcripts as template. First-round RT-PCR of the TCR CDR3 relied on the HTBI primer set. MiXCR was run by TCRdb on the multiplex PCR reads, yielding one entry per CDR3 protein. The data contain over 200,000 distinct CDR3 sequences, over 15% of them seen just once; the ten biggest clones take up roughly 50%. Sample: blood. The receptors come from a man aged 50 to 59 with Graves' hyperthyroidism.

This clonotype was counted ten times or more. The chain carries TRBV2 and TRBJ1-2, with D unresolved. This CDR3 is 11 amino acids long. Germline V gene data show CDR1 as SNHLY and CDR2 as FYNNEI. Trimming took 3 bases from V and 6 from J, leaving 5 bases between them. Here the CDR3 reads CASSDWDGYTF. Here the CDR3 DNA reads TGTGCCAGCAGTGATTGGGATGGCTACACCTTC.

J is TRBJ2-1 and V is TRBV5-6, with 8 bases that match TRBD2. The CDR3 runs to 16 residues. Germline CDR1 reads SGHDT; CDR2 reads YYEEEE. V dropped 3 bases and J dropped 5; count of bases not matched to a gene: 10. CDR3 amino acids: CASSSTRLARNNEQFF. As DNA, the CDR3 is TGTGCCAGCAGCTCAACTCGACTAGCGCGTAACAATGAGCAGTTCTTC. The whole variable domain, filled in from reference TRBV5-6 and TRBJ2-1, reads DAGVTQSPTHLIKTRGQQVTLRCSPKSGHDTVSWYQQALGQGPQFIFQYYEEEERQRGNFPDRFSGHQFPNYSSELNVNALLLGDSALYLCASSSTRLARNNEQFFGPGTRLTVL.

V and J are TRBV4-1 and TRBJ2-2, with unresolved D. CDR3 length: 13 amino acids. Germline values: CDR1 MGHRA, CDR2 YSYEKL. V was shortened by 2 bases and J by 4 bases, with 5 bases between the two germline ends. The CDR3 spells CASSQLGTGELFF. The CDR3 coding sequence is TGCGCCAGCAGCCAATTGGGCACCGGGGAGCTGTTTTTT.

This clonotype was recorded many times. The chain recombines TRBV11-2 with TRBJ2-2; 9 bases match TRBD2. The CDR3 is 15 residues long. In germline, CDR1 is SGHAT, CDR2 FQNNGV. V dropped 4 bases and J dropped 6; count of bases not matched to a gene: 6. In DNA, the CDR3 is TGTGCCAGCAGCTCCGGGGGACTAGCAGCCGGGGAGCTGTTTTTT. This encodes CASSSGGLAAGELFF.

This clonotype was observed at least ten times. This chain uses TRBV2 with TRBJ2-4; TRBD2 matches 8 bases. Germline-derived CDR1 and CDR2 are SNHLY and FYNNEI. V shed 6 bases, J shed 11 bases, and the junction held 3 bases outside the gene matches. The CDR3 totals 11 residues. In DNA form, the CDR3 reads TGTGCCAGCAGCCAACTAGCGGTTCAGTACTTC. Translated: CASSQLAVQYF.

This clonotype was seen a few times. The V call is TRBV7-9, the J call TRBJ2-1; 9 nucleotides agree with TRBD1. This CDR3 comprises 15 residues. CDR1 and CDR2 from the germline V gene are SEHNR and FQNEAQ (reference sequence). V lost 5 bases to trimming and J lost 10 bases; unmatched junction nucleotides: 12. This CDR3 reads CASSPSRDRVLEQFF. The DNA of the CDR3 is TGTGCCAGCAGCCCGTCCCGGGACAGGGTTTTAGAGCAGTTCTTC.

Many counts were recorded for this clonotype. The gene calls are TRBV20-1 and TRBJ2-2; TRBD2 matches at 7 bases. The junction had 7 bases not matched to a gene; V was cut back by 3 bases and J by 3 bases. This CDR3 spans 15 amino acids. The V gene's germline CDR1 is DFQATT and CDR2 SNEGSKA (reference sequence). CDR3 residues: CSARAAGVHTGELFF. Here the CDR3 DNA reads TGCAGTGCTAGGGCGGCGGGAGTTCACACCGGGGAGCTGTTTTTT.

This clonotype was seen many times. V usage is TRBV20-1 and J usage is TRBJ2-1; tentative D call: TRBD2 (6 bases). The V and J ends lost 7 bases and 2 bases respectively, with 12 bases between them. Per the germline V gene, CDR1 is DFQATT and CDR2 is SNEGSKA (reference sequence). The CDR3 sequence is 13 residues long. CDR3 region: CSGLAPAYNEQFF. In DNA, the CDR3 is TGCAGTGGGCTAGCGCCGGCCTACAATGAGCAGTTCTTC.

This chain joins TRBV20-1 and TRBJ1-4, with D perhaps TRBD1 (5 bases). Germline values: CDR1 DFQATT, CDR2 SNEGSKA (reference sequence). V shed 0 bases and J shed 8 bases, with 19 bases lying between them. The length of the CDR3 is 16 residues. CDR3 DNA sequence: TGCAGTGCTAGAGATAAAGGGGCCCTACCCGGGGAAAAACTGTTTTTT. It yields the protein CSARDKGALPGEKLFF.

V gene TRBV9 combines with J gene TRBJ2-6, with D maybe TRBD1 (6 bases). V was pared by 4 bases and J by 2 bases, with 16 bases between. The CDR3 is 17 residues long. Looked up from germline, CDR1 is SGDLS and CDR2 is YYNGEE. The CDR3 coding sequence is TGTGCCAGCAGCCCTGACCTTGGGGGCCCTGGGGCCAACGTCCTGACTTTC. This sequence encodes CASSPDLGGPGANVLTF.

This chain connects TRBV29-1 to TRBJ2-5, with D perhaps matching TRBD1 (6 bases). Germline V lookup: CDR1 SQVTM, CDR2 ANQGSEA. This CDR3 region has 14 residues. Trimming left V 4 bases short and J 0 bases short, with 12 bases between. CDR3: CSVGTGSHQETQYF. CDR3 bases: TGCAGCGTTGGTACAGGGAGCCACCAAGAGACCCAGTACTTC.

The rearrangement joins TRBV12-3 or TRBV12-4 to TRBJ2-1; perhaps TRBD2 as D (5 bases). The CDR3 runs 11 residues. Trimming stripped 6 bases from V and 8 bases from J, with 8 bases between. CDR3 bases: TGTGCCAGCAGCTCCGGGGATGAGCAGTTCTTC. It encodes CASSSGDEQFF.

The sample holds many counts of this clonotype. The chain joins TRBV13 to TRBJ2-5; 8 bases agree with TRBD1. This CDR3 has 15 amino acids. The V gene end was trimmed by 5 bases and the J gene end by 2 bases; junction bases not matched to a gene: 7. Germline assignment: CDR1 PRHDT and CDR2 FYEKMQ (reference sequence). DNA for the CDR3: TGTGCCAGCAGCCCCCGCGGACAGGGACAAGAGACCCAGTACTTC. As protein: CASSPRGQGQETQYF.

Many counts were recorded for this clonotype. This rearrangement joins TRBV7-6 to TRBJ2-3, with TRBD2 identical over 7 bases. The ends lost 1 base at V and 6 bases at J; junction bases unmatched: 13. The germline V gene has CDR1 SGHVS and CDR2 FNYEAQ. The length of the CDR3 is 17 residues. In DNA, the CDR3 is TGTGCCAGCAGCTTAGGGAGTACGGCTAGCGGAACCGATACGCAGTATTTT. It is translated as CASSLGSTASGTDTQYF.

This rearrangement joins TRBV27 to TRBJ2-3; unclear D gene. The CDR3 runs to 13 residues. Germline V lookup: CDR1 MNHEY, CDR2 SMNVEV (reference sequence). The V gene lost 5 bases and the J gene lost 0 bases, with 6 bases spanning the gap. CDR3 nucleotides: TGTGCCAGCAGTACGTGGAGCACAGATACGCAGTATTTT. This codes for CASSTWSTDTQYF.

As for this clonotype: It may be a read error: a sequence one base away is much more abundant. The rearrangement joins TRBV18 to TRBJ1-1; 7 bases align to TRBD1. Germline V gives CDR1 KGHSH, CDR2 LQKENI. The CDR3 sequence is 16 residues long. The CDR3 sequence is CASPPGQSNRGGTAFF. The DNA of the CDR3 is TGTGCCAGCCCACCGGGACAGAGCAACCGGGGGGGGACGGCTTTCTTT.

This chain connects TRBV10-3 to TRBJ2-6, with D uncertain. V gave up 4 bases and J gave up 4 bases, with 2 bases separating them. This CDR3 region has 12 residues. Germline V CDR1 and CDR2: ENHRY, SYGVKD. The CDR3: CAISGGANVLTF. The CDR3, as DNA: TGTGCCATCAGTGGAGGGGCCAACGTCCTGACTTTC.

This clonotype occurred a few times. A much larger clonotype is one base distant, so this may be a read error. This chain connects TRBV28 to TRBJ2-5, with D perhaps matching TRBD1 (8 bases). The CDR3 sequence is 13 residues long. Germline CDR1 reads MDHEN; CDR2 reads SYDVKM. Trimming stripped 5 bases from V and 9 bases from J, with 16 bases between. In DNA form, the CDR3 reads TGTGCCAGCAGTGTTACAGGGGGGGAGGCCCAGTACTTC. Protein product: CASSVTGGEAQYF.

This clonotype was counted many times. This chain joins TRBV24-1 and TRBJ2-3; TRBD1 aligns across 8 bases. Germline CDR1 and CDR2: KGHDR and SFDVKD. The CDR3 is 17 amino acids. Trimming removed 3 bases from V and 0 bases from J; junction bases left unmatched: 7. The CDR3 coding sequence is TGTGCCACCAGTGATGCCCGGACAGGGAAGAGCACAGATACGCAGTATTTT. Translating it yields CATSDARTGKSTDTQYF.

The chain employs TRBV12-3 or TRBV12-4 and TRBJ1-5, with D hard to call. V was clipped by 3 bases and J by 6 bases, with 12 bases between them. This CDR3 contains 14 residues. This CDR3 is CASSLAAFPQPQHF. The CDR3 DNA is TGTGCCAGCAGTTTGGCAGCCTTTCCTCAGCCCCAGCATTTT.

This clonotype came up many times. The rearrangement uses TRBV11-2 and TRBJ2-7; TRBD1 is a possible D gene (5 bases). The CDR3 covers 14 residues. Trimming cost V 4 bases and J 3 bases, with 13 bases left between them. The V gene's germline CDR1 is SGHAT and CDR2 FQNNGV. CDR3 in DNA: TGTGCCAGCAGCTACAGAACAGGTTTCTACGAGCAGTACTTC. Translating gives CASSYRTGFYEQYF.

Only a few counts were recorded for this clonotype. For the CDR3, the DNA is TGTGCCAGCAGCCCAGGTGATCTATCTATGAACACTGAAGCTTTCTTT. Translated, it gives CASSPGDLSMNTEAFF. The V gene is TRBV7-9, the J gene TRBJ1-1; D uncertain. This CDR3 spans 16 amino acids. Per germline, CDR1 SEHNR and CDR2 FQNEAQ (reference sequence). V lost 5 bases and J lost 0, with 16 bases in between.

This clonotype was counted many times. The V call is TRBV7-6, the J call TRBJ2-7; the D gene is possibly TRBD1 (6 bases). Trimming cost V 1 base and J 3 bases, with 19 bases left between them. Germline V lookup: CDR1 SGHVS, CDR2 FNYEAQ. The CDR3 contains 17 residues. The CDR3 loop reads CASSLGSWRTAGYEQYF. For the CDR3, the DNA is TGTGCCAGCAGCTTAGGTTCGTGGAGGACAGCTGGCTACGAGCAGTACTTC.